The clone carrying this TCR beta chain occurred a few times. What it binds is unknown. The data derive from a study of cytomegalovirus exposure and HLA in healthy donors. Study-wide findings and caveats: Several of the most significant clusters appeared linked to common viral pathogens, based on a later analysis. Later examination showed HLA-associated TCR beta chains had greater clonal expansion than equally common others. There were some public TCRs occurring in many donors, but most TCR sequences were rare.

It was with 60 Vbeta and 13 Jbeta primers that the PCR ran. Repertoires were generated with immunoSEQ multiplex PCR, while TCRdb's copy carries only in-frame clones and drops some. This sample has approximately 120,000 clones, with about 74% found just once. V lost 6 bases and J lost 1, with 9 bases in between. The CDR3 spans 14 residues. CDR1 is MNHNS, CDR2 SASEGT, per germline. Sequencing was carried out using PBMCs. The chain links TRBV6-1 to TRBJ2-2; TRBD1 is a possible D gene (6 bases). This receptor was taken from a woman in her 50s in good health and CMV-seropositive. CDR3 loop: CASRVTGNTGELFF. CDR3 coding DNA: TGTGCCAGCAGAGTGACAGGGAACACCGGGGAGCTGTTTTTT.